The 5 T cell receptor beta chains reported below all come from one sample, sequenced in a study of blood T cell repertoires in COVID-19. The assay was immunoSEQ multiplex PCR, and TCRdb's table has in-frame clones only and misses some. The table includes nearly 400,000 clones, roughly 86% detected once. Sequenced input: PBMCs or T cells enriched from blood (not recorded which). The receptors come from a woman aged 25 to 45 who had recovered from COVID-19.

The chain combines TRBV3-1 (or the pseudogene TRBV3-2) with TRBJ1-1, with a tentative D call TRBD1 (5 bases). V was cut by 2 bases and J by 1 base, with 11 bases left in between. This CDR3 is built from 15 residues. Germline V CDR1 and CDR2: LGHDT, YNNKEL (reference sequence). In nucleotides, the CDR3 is TGTGCCAGCAGCCAACCCAATAGGGGGAACACTGAAGCTTTCTTT. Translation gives CASSQPNRGNTEAFF.

DNA for the CDR3: TGTGCCAGCAGTCAGTTCAATGAAAAACTGTTTTTT. Protein product: CASSQFNEKLFF. The chain uses TRBV28 and TRBJ1-4; D gene ambiguous. Per germline, CDR1 MDHEN and CDR2 SYDVKM. This CDR3 contains 12 residues. V lost 5 bases, J lost 5 bases, and 6 bases lay in between.

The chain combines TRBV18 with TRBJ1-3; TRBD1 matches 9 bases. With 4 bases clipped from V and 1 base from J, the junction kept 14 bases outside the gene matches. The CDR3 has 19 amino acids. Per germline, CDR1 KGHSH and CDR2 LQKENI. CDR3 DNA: TGTGCCAGCTCACATACCGGGACAGGGCCTAAATTTTCTGGAAACACCATATATTTT. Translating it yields CASSHTGTGPKFSGNTIYF.

CDR3 in amino acids: CAFRPQFAGNTIYF. CDR3 DNA sequence: TGTGCCTTCCGCCCCCAGTTCGCTGGAAACACCATATATTTT. The rearrangement uses TRBV30 and TRBJ1-3; D gene uncertain. Trimming shortened V by 7 bases and J by 2 bases, and 15 bases separated the two germline ends. CDR3 length: 14 amino acids. Germline V gene lookup returns CDR1 GTSNPN and CDR2 SVGIG (reference sequence).

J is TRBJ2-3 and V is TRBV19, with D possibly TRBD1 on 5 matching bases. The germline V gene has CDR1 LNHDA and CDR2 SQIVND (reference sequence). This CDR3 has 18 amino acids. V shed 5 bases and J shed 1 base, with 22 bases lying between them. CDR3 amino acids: CASSRTGPGIGGTDTQYF. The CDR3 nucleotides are TGTGCCAGTAGTCGGACCGGGCCAGGGATAGGCGGCACAGATACGCAGTATTTT.